These T cell receptor beta chains were read from a single sample in a study of blood T cell repertoires in COVID-19. Sequenced by immunoSEQ multiplex PCR; TCRdb stores in-frame clones only, minus some. The sample contains about 42,000 clones, more than 70% of which appear only once. The sequenced sample was peripheral blood. The source is a human donor in a cohort sampled during active COVID-19. The CDR3 runs from the conserved cysteine through the conserved F or W. D genes are given only for firm matches. Size is stated for part of the rows, as once, few or many counts, or as a class when the clone is expanded.

j_gene | abundance | v_gene | d_gene | CDR3aa | CDR3nt
TRBJ2-1 | few | TRBV3-1/TRBV3-2 | TRBD2 | CASSPTSGGYNEQFF | TGTGCCAGCAGCCCTACTAGCGGGGGCTACAATGAGCAGTTCTTC
TRBJ1-2 | few | TRBV3-1/TRBV3-2 | TRBD1 | CASSPGQDGSRGYTF | TGTGCCAGCAGCCCGGGACAGGACGGTTCGAGGGGCTACACCTTC
TRBJ2-7 | - | TRBV11-3 | TRBD1 | CASSLGKTGDYEQYF | TGTGCCAGCAGCTTAGGGAAGACAGGGGATTACGAGCAGTACTTC
TRBJ1-2 | - | TRBV9 | - | CASSAEGGFSGYTF | TGTGCCAGCAGCGCCGAGGGAGGGTTCAGCGGCTACACCTTC
TRBJ2-3 | - | TRBV19 | - | CASSLRRYTDTQYF | TGTGCCAGTAGTCTTCGCCGGTACACAGATACGCAGTATTTT
TRBJ2-5 | - | TRBV7-9 | - | CASSLGRNTAASLETQYF | TGTGCCAGCAGCTTAGGTCGAAACACAGCCGCGAGCTTGGAGACCCAGTACTTC
TRBJ2-2 | - | TRBV7-3 | TRBD2 | CASSSTSGGTGELFF | TGTGCCAGCAGCTCAACTAGCGGGGGAACCGGGGAGCTGTTTTTT
TRBJ2-7 | - | TRBV5-1 | - | CASSPGGASSYEQYF | TGCGCCAGCAGCCCCGGAGGTGCAAGCTCCTACGAGCAGTACTTC
TRBJ2-3 | - | TRBV7-9 | TRBD2 | CASATSAGVSRDTQYF | TGTGCCAGCGCGACTTCGGCGGGGGTAAGCAGGGATACGCAGTATTTT
TRBJ1-4 | - | TRBV5-6 | - | CASSFRGRNEKLFF | TGTGCCAGCAGCTTTAGGGGAAGAAATGAAAAACTGTTTTTT
TRBJ2-1 | - | TRBV24-1 | TRBD2 | CATSDVPGLAGGPNEQFF | TGTGCCACCAGTGACGTCCCGGGACTAGCGGGGGGGCCGAATGAGCAGTTCTTC
TRBJ2-7 | few | TRBV18 | TRBD1 | CASSPRQGIYEQYF | TGTGCCAGCTCACCTAGACAGGGAATCTACGAGCAGTACTTC
TRBJ2-5 | - | TRBV5-4 | TRBD2 | CASSLAPVLAGQETQYF | TGTGCCAGCAGCTTGGCCCCAGTTTTAGCGGGGCAGGAGACCCAGTACTTC
TRBJ1-4 | once | TRBV12-3/TRBV12-4 | - | CASTRTVREKLFF | TGTGCCAGCACCCGTACGGTGAGGGAAAAACTGTTTTTT
TRBJ2-1 | few | TRBV2 | TRBD2 | CASRSGLAGGRSYNEQFF | TGTGCCAGCAGATCGGGACTAGCGGGGGGCCGCTCCTACAATGAGCAGTTCTTC
TRBJ1-1 | - | TRBV16 | - | CASSLGLNTEAFF | TGTGCCAGCAGCCTAGGACTAAACACTGAAGCTTTCTTT
TRBJ2-3 | - | TRBV9 | TRBD2 | CASSVSSGGPYDTQYF | TGTGCCAGCAGCGTTTCTAGCGGGGGCCCCTACGATACGCAGTATTTT
TRBJ2-1 | - | TRBV5-6 | TRBD2 | CASSLERGAPVYNEQFF | TGTGCCAGCAGCTTGGAGCGGGGGGCCCCCGTATACAATGAGCAGTTCTTC
TRBJ2-2 | once | TRBV3-1/TRBV3-2 | TRBD1 | CASSLQGTGELFF | TGTGCCAGCAGCCTACAGGGGACCGGGGAGCTGTTTTTT
TRBJ2-3 | - | TRBV7-6 | TRBD2 | CASSSSGSLVDTQYF | TGTGCCAGCAGCTCTAGCGGCAGCCTCGTAGATACGCAGTATTTT
TRBJ2-3 | - | TRBV11-2 | TRBD1 | CASSLVRQGSTDTQYF | TGTGCCAGCAGCTTAGTGAGACAGGGGAGCACAGATACGCAGTATTTT
TRBJ1-1 | few | TRBV6-2/TRBV6-3 | - | CASSLQGNTEAFF | TGTGCCAGCAGTCTACAGGGGAACACTGAAGCTTTCTTT
TRBJ2-1 | once | TRBV11-3 | - | CASSSLTSEQFF | TGTGCCAGCAGCTCCCTCACCAGTGAGCAGTTCTTC
TRBJ1-1 | - | TRBV6-5 | - | CASSYSTGANTEAFF | TGTGCCAGCAGTTACTCGACAGGAGCGAACACTGAAGCTTTCTTT
TRBJ2-5 | - | TRBV5-4 | TRBD2 | CASNSGGAGETQYF | TGTGCCAGCAACAGCGGGGGGGCTGGGGAGACCCAGTACTTC
TRBJ2-5 | - | TRBV6-1 | TRBD1 | CASSEVTGYGETQYF | TGTGCCAGCAGTGAAGTGACAGGGTATGGGGAGACCCAGTACTTC
TRBJ2-7 | once | TRBV12-3/TRBV12-4 | - | CASSLNTYEQYF | TGTGCCAGCAGTTTAAACACCTACGAGCAGTACTTC
TRBJ1-5 | - | TRBV6-2/TRBV6-3 | TRBD1 | CASSYRMTGFGQPQHF | TGTGCCAGCAGTTACCGTATGACAGGGTTCGGGCAGCCCCAGCATTTT
TRBJ2-3 | - | TRBV11-3 | TRBD1 | CASSLVGQAIDTQYF | TGTGCCAGCAGCTTAGTGGGACAGGCGATAGATACGCAGTATTTT
TRBJ2-2 | - | TRBV19 | TRBD1 | CASRANRGPAGELFF | TGTGCCAGTAGGGCCAACAGGGGCCCAGCCGGGGAGCTGTTTTTT
TRBJ1-2 | - | TRBV6-4 | TRBD1 | CASTTGDGYTF | TGTGCCAGCACCACAGGGGATGGCTACACCTTC
TRBJ1-4 | few | TRBV15 | - | CATSRDRQTNEKLFF | TGTGCCACCAGCAGAGATCGACAGACTAATGAAAAACTGTTTTTT
TRBJ1-4 | - | TRBV5-5 | TRBD1 | CASNRQGTNEKLFF | TGTGCCAGCAACCGACAGGGCACTAATGAAAAACTGTTTTTT
TRBJ2-7 | once | TRBV5-6 | - | CASSLPSWAGSDEQYF | TGTGCCAGCAGCTTGCCCTCGTGGGCTGGATCGGACGAGCAGTACTTC
TRBJ1-4 | - | TRBV15 | - | CATSRGPEEKLFF | TGTGCCACCAGCAGAGGGCCGGAGGAAAAACTGTTTTTT
TRBJ1-5 | - | TRBV6-5 | - | CASRGGRSNQPQHF | TGTGCCAGTCGTGGGGGGAGAAGCAATCAGCCCCAGCATTTT
TRBJ2-1 | - | TRBV2 | - | CASSPLTVHNEQFF | TGTGCCAGCAGCCCCTTGACAGTCCACAATGAGCAGTTCTTC